The present entry profiles one T cell receptor (beta chain) with its context. Its target is not known. The sample originates from a study of cytomegalovirus exposure and HLA in healthy donors. The study, taken as a whole, reports: The study put under 200 TCR beta chains on its list as cytomegalovirus-associated.

Per germline, CDR1 SGDLS and CDR2 YYNGEE. The trim removed 4 bases at V and 8 bases at J, leaving 8 bases unmatched. This CDR3 comprises 14 residues. PCR involved 60 Vbeta and 13 Jbeta primers. Original processing notes: In a later analysis, the count reached some 73 million unique TCR beta chains, with approximately 11 million shared. The table came from immunoSEQ multiplex PCR; TCRdb's copy has only in-frame clones and leaves some out. V and J calls and clone size are given by that table; D and trimming were obtained from the DNA. Of some 250,000 clones in the sample, more than 75% were seen once. The chain uses TRBV9 and TRBJ1-4, with TRBD1 matching over 7 bases. This receptor was taken from a woman aged 35 to 49 in good health and CMV-seropositive. Sequencing was performed on PBMCs. The CDR3 DNA reads as TGTGCCAGCAGCCCACAGGGGTCTGGGGAAAAACTGTTTTTT. It encodes CASSPQGSGEKLFF.